A single sample gave rise to the 30 T cell receptor beta chains below, sequenced in a study of response to subunit inactivated influenza vaccine. TCRdb redid the calling of the RT-PCR reads with MiXCR, one entry per CDR3 protein. The sample includes about 530,000 distinct CDR3 sequences, under 15% seen only once; the top ten take less than 15%. The sequenced sample was PBMCs from blood, obtained 35 to 45 days after vaccination. The receptors were sampled from a man aged 50-60 years who received an inactivated influenza vaccine.

This clonotype appeared a few times. The V call is TRBV7-2, the J call TRBJ1-4; tentative D call: TRBD1 (5 bases). Germline CDR1 SGHTA, CDR2 FQGNSA. The CDR3 sequence is 16 residues long. Trimming took off 1 base at V and 4 bases at J, with 13 bases between the two ends. CDR3 nucleotides: TGTGCCAGCAGCTTAGTACGGGGGACGTATAATGAAAAACTGTTTTTT. Amino acids: CASSLVRGTYNEKLFF.

This clonotype was seen at least ten times. The gene calls are TRBV29-1 and TRBJ2-3, with 9 bases identical to TRBD2. V gave up 6 bases and J gave up 3 bases; unmatched junction bases: 10. The CDR3 is made up of 15 amino acids. Germline loops: CDR1 SQVTM, CDR2 ANQGSEA. The CDR3 spells CSVRGTSTRTDTQYF. The CDR3 bases are TGCAGCGTACGCGGGACTAGCACAAGGACAGATACGCAGTATTTT.

In its sample, this clonotype was seen a few times. CDR3 amino acids: CASSLRDRSLEQYF. CDR3 bases: TGCGCCAGCAGCTTACGGGACAGGTCCCTGGAGCAGTACTTC. The V gene is TRBV5-1, the J gene TRBJ2-7; 8 bases fit TRBD1. V dropped 2 bases and J dropped 7; count of bases not matched to a gene: 8. The V gene's germline CDR1 is SGHRS and CDR2 YFSETQ. This CDR3 region has 14 residues.

This clonotype was recorded a few times. The genes are TRBV11-2 and TRBJ2-7, with a weak D call TRBD1 (6 bases). The CDR3 has 14 residues. V was cut by 5 bases and J by 3 bases, with 14 bases left in between. Germline CDR1 reads SGHAT; CDR2 reads FQNNGV. Here the CDR3 DNA reads TGTGCCAGCAGCGTACCGGGACAACTCTACGAGCAGTACTTC. Translating gives CASSVPGQLYEQYF.

This clonotype was observed at least ten times. The chain recombines TRBV12-3 or TRBV12-4 with TRBJ2-4; TRBD2 agrees at 7 bases. CDR3 size: 16 residues. The V gene end was trimmed by 3 bases and the J gene end by 3 bases; junction bases not matched to a gene: 8. The CDR3 DNA reads TGTGCCAGCAGTTTCGGGGGAGGGCTAGGCAAAAACATTCAGTACTTC. It is translated as CASSFGGGLGKNIQYF.

The table lists this clonotype with many counts. The chain links TRBV29-1 to TRBJ2-5; 11 nucleotides agree with TRBD2. V trimming: 4 bases; J trimming: 2 bases; junction bases outside the gene matches: 6. The CDR3 spans 15 residues. In germline, CDR1 is SQVTM, CDR2 ANQGSEA. DNA for the CDR3: TGCAGCGTTGTGTTACTAGCGGGGGCACAAGAGACCCAGTACTTC. Translating gives CSVVLLAGAQETQYF.

The rearrangement links TRBV12-3 or TRBV12-4 to TRBJ2-5, with 7 nucleotides matching TRBD1. With V trimmed by 5 bases and J by 4 bases, 7 bases remained unmatched. The CDR3 is 14 amino acids. The CDR3 loop is CASSPGQSGETQYF. CDR3 in DNA: TGTGCCAGCAGTCCGGGACAGTCAGGAGAGACCCAGTACTTC.

This clonotype was counted a few times. This rearrangement joins TRBV20-1 to TRBJ1-1; D unresolved. The CDR3 covers 12 residues. The V gene's germline CDR1 is DFQATT and CDR2 SNEGSKA (reference sequence). The V end lost 3 bases, the J end lost 1 base, and 6 bases lay between the germline ends. This chain's CDR3 is CSASVQNTEAFF. CDR3 DNA: TGCAGTGCTAGCGTTCAGAACACTGAAGCTTTCTTT.

This clonotype has at least ten counts. V and J are TRBV15 and TRBJ1-5; perhaps TRBD1 as D (6 bases). This CDR3 has 16 amino acids. V gave up 3 bases and J gave up 2 bases, with 14 bases separating them. CDR1 and CDR2 (germline): LNHNV, YYDKDF (reference sequence). As DNA, the CDR3 is TGTGCCACCAGCAGCTACAGGGAGTTTGGCAATCAGCCCCAGCATTTT. Its protein product is CATSSYREFGNQPQHF. The entire variable domain, with the rest obtained from reference TRBV15 and TRBJ1-5, is as follows: DAMVIQNPRYQVTQFGKPVTLSCSQTLNHNVMYWYQQKSSQAPKLLFHYYDKDFNNEADTPDNFQSRRPNTSFCFLDIRSPGLGDTAMYLCATSSYREFGNQPQHFGDGTRLSIL.

This chain links TRBV5-1 with TRBJ1-4; D is ambiguous. V was trimmed by 2 bases and J by 8 bases, leaving 16 bases between them. This CDR3 contains 15 residues. Per germline, CDR1 SGHRS and CDR2 YFSETQ. In DNA, the CDR3 is TGCGCCAGCAGCTTTGGACGCGGGCCGGCCGAAAAACTGTTTTTT. Translated: CASSFGRGPAEKLFF.

This clonotype was seen a handful of times. The J gene is TRBJ1-1, the V gene TRBV6-1; D gene uncertain. The CDR3 runs to 16 residues. V was pared by 6 bases and J by 2 bases, with 19 bases between. The germline CDR1 and CDR2 sequences are MNHNS and SASEGT. CDR3 amino acids: CASSLTRVHKNTEAFF. In nucleotides, the CDR3 is TGTGCCAGCAGCCTTACGAGGGTACATAAAAACACTGAAGCTTTCTTT.

This clonotype was seen only a few times. The chain recombines TRBV28 with TRBJ2-3; perhaps TRBD1 as D (7 bases). The germline gives CDR1 MDHEN, CDR2 SYDVKM. There are 15 residues in the CDR3. V was shortened by 0 bases and J by 3 bases, with 10 bases between the two germline ends. CDR3 residues: CASSLWRDSTDTQYF. The DNA of the CDR3 is TGTGCCAGCAGTTTATGGCGGGACAGTACAGATACGCAGTATTTT.

The chain recombines TRBV5-1 with TRBJ1-1; no clear D gene. V lost 0 bases to trimming and J lost 3 bases, with 9 bases between them. This CDR3 comprises 14 residues. Germline CDR1 reads SGHRS; CDR2 reads YFSETQ. The CDR3 loop reads CASSLEQSHTEAFF. The CDR3 DNA follows: TGCGCCAGCAGCTTGGAGCAATCTCACACTGAAGCTTTCTTT.

This clonotype was detected only a few times. This sequence joins TRBV5-1 and TRBJ1-1; 7 bases fit TRBD1. CDR1 and CDR2 from the germline V gene are SGHRS and YFSETQ. V trimming: 6 bases; J trimming: 1 base; junction bases outside the gene matches: 6. The CDR3 sequence is 14 residues long. Here the CDR3 reads CASNGGQPNTEAFF. In DNA form, the CDR3 reads TGCGCCAGCAACGGGGGACAGCCGAACACTGAAGCTTTCTTT. Looking up the rest from reference TRBV5-1 and TRBJ1-1 gives the full variable domain: KAGVTQTPRYLIKTRGQQVTLSCSPISGHRSVSWYQQTPGQGLQFLFEYFSETQRNKGNFPGRFSGRQFSNSRSEMNVSTLELGDSALYLCASNGGQPNTEAFFGQGTRLTVV.

This sequence joins TRBV10-3 and TRBJ2-5; no reliable D call. This CDR3 has 13 residues. CDR1 and CDR2 from the germline V gene are ENHRY and SYGVKD. With 3 bases removed from V and 5 bases from J, the gap between germline ends came to 10 bases. Here the CDR3 reads CAISDRRWETQYF. CDR3 bases: TGTGCCATCAGTGACCGGCGTTGGGAGACCCAGTACTTC.

This sequence joins TRBV11-2 and TRBJ2-2; 13 bases align to TRBD2. Germline V lookup: CDR1 SGHAT, CDR2 FQNNGV. V shed 3 bases and J 5 bases; nucleotides not matched to a gene: 9. The CDR3 is 18 amino acids. CDR3 protein: CASSLGTSGITWTGELFF. DNA for the CDR3: TGTGCCAGCAGCTTGGGGACTAGCGGGATCACCTGGACCGGGGAGCTGTTTTTT.

The chain uses TRBV4-2 and TRBJ1-4; D uncertain. Germline CDR1 reads LGHNA; CDR2 reads YNFKEQ. CDR3 size: 16 residues. The V end lost 1 base, the J end lost 1 base, and 10 bases lay between the germline ends. This CDR3 is CASSQGAGRTNEKLFF. The CDR3 nucleotides read TGTGCCAGCAGCCAAGGGGCGGGGAGAACTAATGAAAAACTGTTTTTT.

V gene TRBV7-9 combines with J gene TRBJ2-7; 11 positions agree with TRBD1. The CDR3 covers 16 residues. Germline V CDR1 and CDR2: SEHNR, FQNEAQ (reference sequence). V gave up 5 bases and J gave up 5 bases; unmatched junction bases: 11. The chain's CDR3 is CASSLLPGQGVHEQYF. As DNA, the CDR3 is TGTGCCAGCAGCCTACTCCCGGGACAGGGGGTCCACGAGCAGTACTTC.

Only a few counts were recorded for this clonotype. The rearrangement uses TRBV7-2 and TRBJ2-1, with TRBD2 identical over 9 bases. Germline assignment: CDR1 SGHTA and CDR2 FQGNSA. The CDR3 is made up of 16 amino acids. The junction had 1 base not matched to a gene; V was cut back by 1 base and J by 0 bases. The CDR3 sequence is CASSLERGASYNEQFF. CDR3 coding DNA: TGTGCCAGCAGCTTAGAGCGGGGGGCCTCCTACAATGAGCAGTTCTTC.

V usage is TRBV7-3 and J usage is TRBJ2-1; 10 nucleotides agree with TRBD2. From germline, CDR1 is SGHTA and CDR2 FQGTGA. The J segment lost 4 bases and the V segment lost 5 bases, leaving 8 bases of the junction unmatched. This CDR3 spans 16 amino acids. The CDR3 region is CASSAGLAVKYNEQFF. The CDR3 DNA is TGTGCCAGCAGCGCTGGACTAGCGGTAAAATACAATGAGCAGTTCTTC. Using reference TRBV7-3 and TRBJ2-1 for the parts outside the CDR3, the full variable domain is GAGVSQTPSNKVTEKGKYVELRCDPISGHTALYWYRQSLGQGPEFLIYFQGTGAADDSGLPNDRFFAVRPEGSVSTLKIQRTERGDSAVYLCASSAGLAVKYNEQFFGPGTRLTVL.

This clonotype occurred a few times. V is TRBV10-1 and J is TRBJ2-2; a possible D gene is TRBD1 (6 bases). Germline CDR1 is WNHNN and CDR2 is SYGVQD (reference sequence). V lost 7 bases and J 6 bases, leaving 12 bases between the germline ends. The CDR3 runs to 13 residues. CDR3 residues: CASNNRESGELFF. In nucleotides, the CDR3 is TGCGCCAGCAATAACAGGGAATCCGGGGAGCTGTTTTTT.

A few counts support this clonotype. Because the CDR3's place on the DNA is in doubt, the DNA is left out and the CDR3 is given as listed by TCRdb. The chain employs TRBV12-3 or TRBV12-4 and TRBJ1-1. The CDR3 spans 16 residues, counting both ends. CDR3 loop: CASSSSASFLNTEAFF.

This clonotype was counted ten times or more. The chain couples TRBV5-5 to TRBJ2-3, with a weak D call TRBD2 (5 bases). The germline V gene has CDR1 SGHKS and CDR2 YYEKEE (reference sequence). This CDR3 contains 13 residues. The V end was cut by 2 bases, the J end by 4 bases, with 8 bases between. CDR3 coding DNA: TGTGCCAGCAGCTTAGAGAGGGCAGATACGCAGTATTTT. It specifies CASSLERADTQYF.

This clonotype was detected a few times. This rearrangement joins TRBV4-3 to TRBJ2-3; D gene ambiguous. Germline CDR1 LGHNA, CDR2 YSLEER. This CDR3 comprises 13 residues. V lost 3 bases and J lost 4, with 8 bases in between. The CDR3 DNA is TGCGCCAGCAGCCAGAGTCCCTCAGATACGCAGTATTTT. It is translated as CASSQSPSDTQYF.

This clonotype was detected a few times. In DNA, the CDR3 is TGTGCCACCAGTGATGGAGGAGGACAGGGGGCCACCGGGGAGCTGTTTTTT. Protein product: CATSDGGGQGATGELFF. The rearrangement uses TRBV24-1 and TRBJ2-2; 11 positions agree with TRBD1. CDR1 is KGHDR, CDR2 SFDVKD, per germline. Germline trimming cut 3 bases from V and 4 bases from J; bases unmatched to any gene: 6. The CDR3 has 17 amino acids.

The chain couples TRBV12-3 or TRBV12-4 to TRBJ1-3; TRBD1 aligns across 7 bases. CDR3 length: 15 amino acids. The junction had 4 bases not matched to a gene; V was cut back by 5 bases and J by 0 bases. CDR3 nucleotide sequence: TGTGCCAGCAGTCGACAGGGTTCCTCTGGAAACACCATATATTTT. The encoded protein is CASSRQGSSGNTIYF.

Ten or more counts support this clonotype. The chain carries TRBV7-9 and TRBJ2-5, with D perhaps matching TRBD1 (5 bases). CDR1 and CDR2 from the germline V gene are SEHNR and FQNEAQ (reference sequence). The CDR3 runs 16 residues. Trimming cost V 1 base and J 4 bases, with 16 bases left between them. The CDR3 DNA is TGTGCCAGCAGCTTAGTAGGGGTCGTGTCGCGAGAGACCCAGTACTTC. This encodes CASSLVGVVSRETQYF.

In the case of this clonotype: An end of the junction differs from the germline gene, which may be a read error. This sequence joins TRBV5-1 and TRBJ1-1; no firm D call. CDR3 length: 15 residues. Germline CDR1 is SGHRS and CDR2 is YFSETQ. CDR3 nucleotides: TGCACCAGCAGCTTGCTTTCAGTTATGAACACTGAAGCTTTCTTT. Protein: CTSSLLSVMNTEAFF.

This clonotype was seen more than once but under ten times. The V gene is TRBV2, the J gene TRBJ2-7, with 7 bases fitting TRBD1. CDR3 size: 15 residues. V shed 5 bases, J shed 1 base, and the junction held 8 bases outside the gene matches. Germline CDR1 reads SNHLY; CDR2 reads FYNNEI. CDR3 sequence (DNA): TGTGCCAGCAGTTCCCGGGACAGTTGGTCCTACGAGCAGTACTTC. This encodes CASSSRDSWSYEQYF.

The chain combines TRBV3-1 with TRBJ2-7; the D is unclear. The CDR3 covers 14 residues. CDR1 and CDR2 from the germline V gene are LGHDT and YNNKEL (reference sequence). V was clipped by 5 bases and J by 3 bases, with 14 bases between them. CDR3 loop: CASSGRWKNYEQYF. Written as DNA, the CDR3 is TGTGCCAGCAGCGGCAGATGGAAGAACTACGAGCAGTACTTC.